The clone carrying this TCR beta chain was recorded once. One end of the junction does not line up with germline, which may come from a read error. The source of the sample is a study of cytomegalovirus exposure and HLA in healthy donors. PCR was performed using 60 Vbeta and 13 Jbeta primers. In the authors' workflow: It was a later analysis that counted roughly 80 million unique TCR beta chains, of which some 12 million were shared. Assay: immunoSEQ multiplex PCR; the TCRdb copy retains only in-frame clones and omits some. That table is the source of V, J and clone size, and D and trimming were worked out from the DNA. The sample shows 89,000 or so clones, 70% to 90% of them seen only once. The CDR3 covers 13 residues. The germline V gene has CDR1 LNHNV and CDR2 YYDKDF (reference sequence).

The sequencing input was PBMCs. This receptor was taken from a woman in her late teens or twenties in good health and CMV-seropositive. The gene calls are TRBV15 and TRBJ2-7; the match to TRBD1 covers 8 bases. The CDR3 DNA sequence: TGTGCCACCAGCAGAGATGGGGCCGGGACAGGCGGCTTC. Encoded protein: CATSRDGAGTGGF.